This entry features one T cell receptor (beta chain) sequence. The method was immunoSEQ multiplex PCR; TCRdb's version includes in-frame clones alone and lacks a portion of them. The sample shows 70,000 or so clones, roughly 85% of them seen only once. This specimen belongs to a study of blood T cell repertoires in COVID-19. This CDR3 region has 15 residues. Germline V lookup: CDR1 LNHNV, CDR2 YYDKDF (reference sequence). Trimming at V came to 1 base and at J to 3 bases, leaving 4 bases not matched to a gene. This receptor was obtained from an elderly woman with acute or convalescent COVID-19. The sample consisted of peripheral blood. This chain links TRBV15 with TRBJ2-7, with 9 bases lining up with TRBD1. DNA of the CDR3: TGTGCCACCAGCAGAGTCGAGACAGGGGGCTACGAGCAGTACTTC. This encodes CATSRVETGGYEQYF.